The rows below give T cell receptor beta chains drawn from one sample of a study of cytomegalovirus exposure and HLA in healthy donors. Only in-frame clones appear in the TCRdb table, and some are missing; sequencing was by immunoSEQ multiplex PCR. The sample has about 140,000 clones; approximately 87% are singletons. The sample comprised PBMCs. The receptors were sampled from a man aged 18 to 30 in good health and CMV-seronegative. Each CDR3 is given with its conserved first and last residue. Each record gives: D gene, CDR3 length, V gene, J gene, clone size, CDR3 protein, CDR3 DNA. A D gene is named only where the DNA matches it firmly. Expanded clones get a size class; other rows say once, few or many, or leave the size out.

D gene: -; CDR3 length: 15; V gene: TRBV6-6; J gene: TRBJ2-5; clone size: -; CDR3 protein: CASSYSRAGGETQYF; CDR3 DNA: TGTGCCAGCAGTTACTCGCGTGCGGGCGGGGAGACCCAGTACTTC
D gene: TRBD2; CDR3 length: 16; V gene: TRBV15; J gene: TRBJ2-1; clone size: -; CDR3 protein: CATSRESSGNRNEQFF; CDR3 DNA: TGTGCCACCAGCAGAGAATCTAGCGGGAATAGGAATGAGCAGTTCTTC
D gene: -; CDR3 length: 15; V gene: TRBV7-2; J gene: TRBJ1-5; clone size: -; CDR3 protein: CASSPEAGVGQPQHF; CDR3 DNA: TGTGCCAGCAGCCCCGAGGCAGGGGTGGGGCAGCCCCAGCATTTT
D gene: TRBD2; CDR3 length: 15; V gene: TRBV5-6; J gene: TRBJ2-7; clone size: -; CDR3 protein: CASSLVLAGAYEQYF; CDR3 DNA: TGTGCCAGCAGCTTGGTCCTAGCGGGAGCCTACGAGCAGTACTTC
D gene: TRBD2; CDR3 length: 16; V gene: TRBV7-8; J gene: TRBJ2-5; clone size: -; CDR3 protein: CASTLTSGGSQETQYF; CDR3 DNA: TGTGCCAGCACCCTTACAAGCGGGGGGTCTCAAGAGACCCAGTACTTC
D gene: -; CDR3 length: 16; V gene: TRBV7-9; J gene: TRBJ2-1; clone size: -; CDR3 protein: CASSLFQGLLTNEQFF; CDR3 DNA: TGTGCCAGCAGCTTATTTCAGGGCCTTTTAACGAATGAGCAGTTCTTC
D gene: -; CDR3 length: 12; V gene: TRBV28; J gene: TRBJ2-1; clone size: -; CDR3 protein: CASSNPYNEQFF; CDR3 DNA: TGTGCCAGCAGTAATCCATACAATGAGCAGTTCTTC
D gene: -; CDR3 length: 16; V gene: TRBV19; J gene: TRBJ2-1; clone size: -; CDR3 protein: CASSIALGAENNEQFF; CDR3 DNA: TGTGCCAGTAGTATTGCCCTTGGGGCGGAAAACAATGAGCAGTTCTTC
D gene: TRBD1; CDR3 length: 14; V gene: TRBV19; J gene: TRBJ1-5; clone size: -; CDR3 protein: CASRDRYSNQPQHF; CDR3 DNA: TGTGCCAGTAGGGACAGGTATAGCAATCAGCCCCAGCATTTT
D gene: TRBD2; CDR3 length: 17; V gene: TRBV30; J gene: TRBJ2-3; clone size: few; CDR3 protein: CAWRGTSGRALADTQYF; CDR3 DNA: TGTGCCTGGAGGGGGACTAGCGGGAGGGCCCTCGCAGATACGCAGTATTTT
D gene: -; CDR3 length: 15; V gene: TRBV5-1; J gene: TRBJ1-2; clone size: once; CDR3 protein: CASSNGQPHNYGYTF; CDR3 DNA: TGCGCCAGCAGCAATGGACAGCCCCATAACTATGGCTACACCTTC
D gene: -; CDR3 length: 12; V gene: TRBV18; J gene: TRBJ1-1; clone size: -; CDR3 protein: CASSPNPNEAFF; CDR3 DNA: TGTGCCAGCTCACCAAATCCCAATGAAGCTTTCTTT
D gene: -; CDR3 length: 14; V gene: TRBV28; J gene: TRBJ1-2; clone size: -; CDR3 protein: CASSLRPVDSGYTF; CDR3 DNA: TGTGCCAGCAGTCTTCGGCCTGTAGACTCTGGCTACACCTTC
D gene: -; CDR3 length: 13; V gene: TRBV18; J gene: TRBJ1-1; clone size: -; CDR3 protein: CASSPAVMTEAFF; CDR3 DNA: TGTGCCAGCTCACCGGCCGTAATGACTGAAGCTTTCTTT
D gene: -; CDR3 length: 14; V gene: TRBV2; J gene: TRBJ1-1; clone size: -; CDR3 protein: CASSTGTTPGGAFF; CDR3 DNA: TGTGCCAGCAGTACCGGGACAACCCCGGGCGGAGCTTTCTTT
D gene: TRBD2; CDR3 length: 14; V gene: TRBV5-1; J gene: TRBJ2-1; clone size: -; CDR3 protein: CASGLAGGPNEQFF; CDR3 DNA: TGCGCCAGCGGACTAGCGGGAGGGCCGAATGAGCAGTTCTTC
D gene: TRBD2; CDR3 length: 14; V gene: TRBV10-2; J gene: TRBJ2-2; clone size: -; CDR3 protein: CASSVGRAIGELFF; CDR3 DNA: TGCGCCAGCAGTGTCGGGAGGGCCATCGGGGAGCTGTTTTTT
D gene: TRBD2; CDR3 length: 19; V gene: TRBV23-1; J gene: TRBJ2-3; clone size: -; CDR3 protein: CASTSVGVKRECRSDTQYF; CDR3 DNA: TGCGCCAGCACGTCGGTGGGGGTTAAGCGGGAGTGTCGTTCAGATACGCAGTATTTT
D gene: TRBD1; CDR3 length: 14; V gene: TRBV10-3; J gene: TRBJ2-7; clone size: -; CDR3 protein: CATASGTGGIWQYF; CDR3 DNA: TGTGCCACCGCGTCCGGGACAGGGGGGATTTGGCAGTACTTC
D gene: -; CDR3 length: 14; V gene: TRBV28; J gene: TRBJ2-7; clone size: -; CDR3 protein: CASSRPGQTYEQYF; CDR3 DNA: TGTGCCAGCAGTAGACCGGGACAAACCTACGAGCAGTACTTC
D gene: -; CDR3 length: 15; V gene: TRBV6-1; J gene: TRBJ2-7; clone size: -; CDR3 protein: CASRDERTSGYEQYF; CDR3 DNA: TGTGCCAGCAGGGATGAGCGGACCTCGGGCTACGAGCAGTACTTC
D gene: TRBD2; CDR3 length: 19; V gene: TRBV9; J gene: TRBJ2-1; clone size: -; CDR3 protein: CASSVMGLAGGRAYNEQFF; CDR3 DNA: TGTGCCAGCAGCGTAATGGGACTAGCGGGAGGACGGGCCTACAATGAGCAGTTCTTC
D gene: -; CDR3 length: 13; V gene: TRBV7-8; J gene: TRBJ2-1; clone size: once; CDR3 protein: CASSLGGRNEQFF; CDR3 DNA: TGTGCCAGCAGCTTAGGCGGCCGCAATGAGCAGTTCTTC
D gene: TRBD1; CDR3 length: 17; V gene: TRBV5-4; J gene: TRBJ1-2; clone size: -; CDR3 protein: CASSLGQGVNFNYGYTF; CDR3 DNA: TGTGCCAGCAGCTTGGGCCAGGGGGTAAATTTTAACTATGGCTACACCTTC
D gene: -; CDR3 length: 16; V gene: TRBV4-1; J gene: TRBJ1-2; clone size: -; CDR3 protein: CASSQASPGDYYGYTF; CDR3 DNA: TGCGCCAGCAGCCAAGCTAGCCCGGGGGACTACTATGGCTACACCTTC
D gene: TRBD1; CDR3 length: 12; V gene: TRBV5-6; J gene: TRBJ2-1; clone size: -; CDR3 protein: CASSLAGGGQFF; CDR3 DNA: TGTGCCAGCAGCTTGGCAGGGGGCGGGCAGTTCTTC
D gene: -; CDR3 length: 13; V gene: TRBV19; J gene: TRBJ1-2; clone size: -; CDR3 protein: CASSIDLEQSNTF; CDR3 DNA: TGTGCCAGTAGTATAGATCTTGAACAGTCTAACACCTTC
D gene: TRBD1; CDR3 length: 15; V gene: TRBV4-1; J gene: TRBJ1-1; clone size: -; CDR3 protein: CASSYKDRGSTEAFF; CDR3 DNA: TGCGCCAGCAGCTATAAGGACAGGGGAAGCACTGAAGCTTTCTTT
D gene: -; CDR3 length: 15; V gene: TRBV11-2; J gene: TRBJ2-7; clone size: -; CDR3 protein: CASSRTYRTSYEQYF; CDR3 DNA: TGTGCCAGCAGCCGAACGTACAGAACCTCCTACGAGCAGTACTTC
D gene: TRBD2; CDR3 length: 15; V gene: TRBV30; J gene: TRBJ2-1; clone size: -; CDR3 protein: CAWSVGGSSYNEQFF; CDR3 DNA: TGTGCCTGGAGTGTAGGCGGGAGCTCCTACAATGAGCAGTTCTTC
D gene: -; CDR3 length: 16; V gene: TRBV28; J gene: TRBJ2-7; clone size: -; CDR3 protein: CASSLLSTSSLYEQYF; CDR3 DNA: TGTGCCAGCAGTTTGTTATCGACTAGTAGTTTGTACGAGCAGTACTTC
D gene: -; CDR3 length: 16; V gene: TRBV7-8; J gene: TRBJ1-5; clone size: few; CDR3 protein: CASSWGGDWRNQPQHF; CDR3 DNA: TGTGCCAGCAGCTGGGGCGGGGATTGGCGCAATCAGCCCCAGCATTTT
D gene: -; CDR3 length: 16; V gene: TRBV5-1; J gene: TRBJ2-7; clone size: -; CDR3 protein: CASSFDTPDKAYEQYF; CDR3 DNA: TGCGCCAGCAGCTTCGACACACCTGATAAAGCCTACGAGCAGTACTTC
D gene: TRBD1; CDR3 length: 16; V gene: TRBV19; J gene: TRBJ1-5; clone size: few; CDR3 protein: CASRIITTGGIQPQHF; CDR3 DNA: TGTGCCAGTAGAATAATTACGACAGGGGGCATTCAGCCCCAGCATTTT